The clone carrying this TCR beta chain appeared once. Its antigen is currently unknown. These data belong to a study of cytomegalovirus exposure and HLA in healthy donors. Study as a whole: It was reported in a later analysis that the same platform had been used for the 120 validation repertoires as for the 666 first-cohort repertoires.

The protocol was immunoSEQ multiplex PCR, while the TCRdb copy is restricted to in-frame clones and leaves out a portion. The sample yields roughly 80,000 clones, approximately 91% seen once. Trimming cost V 5 bases and J 5 bases, with 9 bases left between them. Germline assignment: CDR1 SGHAT and CDR2 FQDESV (reference sequence). The CDR3 sequence is 13 residues long. Study-level points and caveats: Rarity held for most TCR sequences, but there were some public TCRs that occurred in many donors. It was 150 or so TCR beta chains that were listed as cytomegalovirus-associated.

The chain employs TRBV11-1 and TRBJ2-2; weak D call: TRBD1 (6 bases). What was sequenced was PBMCs. This receptor was obtained from a man aged 25 to 40 in good health and CMV-seronegative. As DNA, the CDR3 is TGTGCCAGCAGCGATGGACAGACCGGGGAGCTGTTTTTT. This encodes CASSDGQTGELFF.